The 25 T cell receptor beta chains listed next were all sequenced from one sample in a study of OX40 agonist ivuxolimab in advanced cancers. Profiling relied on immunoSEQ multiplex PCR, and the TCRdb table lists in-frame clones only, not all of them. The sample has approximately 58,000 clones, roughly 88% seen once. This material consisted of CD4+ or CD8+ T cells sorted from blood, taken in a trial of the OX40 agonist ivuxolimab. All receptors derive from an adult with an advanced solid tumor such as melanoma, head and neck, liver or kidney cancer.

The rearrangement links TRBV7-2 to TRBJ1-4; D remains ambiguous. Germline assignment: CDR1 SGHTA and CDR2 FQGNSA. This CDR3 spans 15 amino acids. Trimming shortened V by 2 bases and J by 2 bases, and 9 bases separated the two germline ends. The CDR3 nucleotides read TGTGCCAGCAGCTTAAGGCACGGGACTAATGAAAAACTGTTTTTT. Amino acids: CASSLRHGTNEKLFF. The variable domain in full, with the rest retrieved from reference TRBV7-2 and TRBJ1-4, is GAGVSQSPSNKVTEKGKDVELRCDPISGHTALYWYRQSLGQGLEFLIYFQGNSAPDKSGLPSDRFSAERTGGSVSTLTIQRTQQEDSAVYLCASSLRHGTNEKLFFGSGTQLSVL.

The CDR3 DNA reads as TGTGCCAGCACGGGGGGGGAAGCTAATCAGCCCCAGCATTTT. It codes for CASTGGEANQPQHF. V is TRBV2 and J is TRBJ1-5; D possibly corresponds to TRBD1 (5 bases). Trimming left V 7 bases short and J 4 bases short, with 14 bases between. Per germline, CDR1 SNHLY and CDR2 FYNNEI. CDR3 length: 14 residues.

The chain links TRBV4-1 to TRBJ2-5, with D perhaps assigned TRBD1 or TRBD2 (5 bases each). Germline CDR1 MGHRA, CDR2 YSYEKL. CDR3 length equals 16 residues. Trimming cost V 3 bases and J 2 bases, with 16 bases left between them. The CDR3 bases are TGCGCCAGCAGCCAGGTACTAGTCTGGGGGCAAGAGACCCAGTACTTC. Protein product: CASSQVLVWGQETQYF.

The DNA of the CDR3 is TGTGCCAGCAGCCCGTCTGGATACTTAGGGGGCTACACCTTC. It codes for CASSPSGYLGGYTF. The chain carries TRBV7-3 and TRBJ1-2; no reliable D call. Per the germline V gene, CDR1 is SGHTA and CDR2 is FQGTGA. Trimming took 5 bases from V and 8 from J, leaving 18 bases between them. CDR3 size: 14 residues.

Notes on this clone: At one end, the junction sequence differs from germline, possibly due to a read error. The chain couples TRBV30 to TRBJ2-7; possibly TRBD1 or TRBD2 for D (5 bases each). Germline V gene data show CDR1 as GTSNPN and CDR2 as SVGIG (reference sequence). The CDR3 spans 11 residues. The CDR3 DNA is TGTGCCTTGGGACGGTCCTATGAGCAGTACTTC. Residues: CALGRSYEQYF.

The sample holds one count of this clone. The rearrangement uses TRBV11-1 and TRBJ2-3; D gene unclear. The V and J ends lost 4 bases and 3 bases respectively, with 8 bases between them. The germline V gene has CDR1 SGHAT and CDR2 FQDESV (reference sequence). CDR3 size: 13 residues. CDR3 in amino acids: CASSSYLTDTQYF. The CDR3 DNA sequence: TGTGCCAGCAGCTCCTATCTAACAGATACGCAGTATTTT.

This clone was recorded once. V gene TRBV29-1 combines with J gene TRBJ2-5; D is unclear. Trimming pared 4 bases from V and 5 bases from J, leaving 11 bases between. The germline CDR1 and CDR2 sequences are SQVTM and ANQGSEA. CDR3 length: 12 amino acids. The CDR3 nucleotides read TGCAGCGTTGTATCCGGGTGGGAGACCCAGTACTTC. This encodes CSVVSGWETQYF.

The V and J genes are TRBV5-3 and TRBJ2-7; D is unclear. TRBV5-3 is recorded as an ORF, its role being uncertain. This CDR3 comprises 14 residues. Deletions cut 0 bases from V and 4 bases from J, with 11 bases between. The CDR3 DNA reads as TGTGCCAGAAGCTTGGTCAGCACAGCTTACGAGCAGTACTTC. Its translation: CARSLVSTAYEQYF.

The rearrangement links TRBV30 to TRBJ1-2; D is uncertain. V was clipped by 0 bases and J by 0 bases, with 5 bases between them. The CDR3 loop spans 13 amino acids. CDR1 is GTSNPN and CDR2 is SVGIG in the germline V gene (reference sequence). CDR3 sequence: CAWSVSSNYGYTF. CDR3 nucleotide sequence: TGTGCCTGGAGTGTCAGCTCTAACTATGGCTACACCTTC.

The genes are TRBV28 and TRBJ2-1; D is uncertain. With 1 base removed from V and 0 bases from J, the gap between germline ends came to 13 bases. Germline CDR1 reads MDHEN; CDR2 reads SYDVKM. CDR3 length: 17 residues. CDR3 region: CASSLSGSASSYNEQFF. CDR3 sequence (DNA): TGTGCCAGCAGTTTATCAGGAAGCGCCAGCTCCTACAATGAGCAGTTCTTC.

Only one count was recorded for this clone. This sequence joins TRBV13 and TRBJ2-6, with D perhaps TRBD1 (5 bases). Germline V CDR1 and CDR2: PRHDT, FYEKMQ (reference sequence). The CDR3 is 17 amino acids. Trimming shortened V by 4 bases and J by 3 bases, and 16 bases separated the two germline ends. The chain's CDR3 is CASSSRRGPGGANVLTF. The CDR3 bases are TGTGCCAGCAGCTCGAGAAGGGGCCCGGGTGGGGCCAACGTCCTGACTTTC.

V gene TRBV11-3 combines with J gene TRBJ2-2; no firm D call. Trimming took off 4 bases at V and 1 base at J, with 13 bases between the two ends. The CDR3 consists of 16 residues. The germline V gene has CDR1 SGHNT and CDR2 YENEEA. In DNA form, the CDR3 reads TGTGCCAGCAGCTCGCCGCAGCGTATGAACACCGGGGAGCTGTTTTTT. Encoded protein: CASSSPQRMNTGELFF.

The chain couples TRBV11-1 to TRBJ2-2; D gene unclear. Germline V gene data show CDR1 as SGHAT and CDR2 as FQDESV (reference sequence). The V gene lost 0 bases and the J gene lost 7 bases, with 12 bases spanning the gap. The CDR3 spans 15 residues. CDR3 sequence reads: CASSLAAYAGGELFF. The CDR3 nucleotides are TGTGCCAGCAGCTTAGCGGCCTACGCTGGCGGGGAGCTGTTTTTT.

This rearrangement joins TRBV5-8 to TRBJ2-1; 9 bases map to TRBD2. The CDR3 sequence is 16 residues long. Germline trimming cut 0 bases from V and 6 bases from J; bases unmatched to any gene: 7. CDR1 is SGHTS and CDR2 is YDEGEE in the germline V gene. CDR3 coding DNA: TGTGCCAGCAGCTTGGCCCGGACTAGCGATCGCAATGAGCAGTTCTTC. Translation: CASSLARTSDRNEQFF.

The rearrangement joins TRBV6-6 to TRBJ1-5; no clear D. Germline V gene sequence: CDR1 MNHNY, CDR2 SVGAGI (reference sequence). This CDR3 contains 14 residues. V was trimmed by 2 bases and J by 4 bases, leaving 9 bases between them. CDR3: CASSYGLGNQPQHF. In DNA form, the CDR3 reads TGTGCCAGCAGTTACGGGTTGGGGAATCAGCCCCAGCATTTT.

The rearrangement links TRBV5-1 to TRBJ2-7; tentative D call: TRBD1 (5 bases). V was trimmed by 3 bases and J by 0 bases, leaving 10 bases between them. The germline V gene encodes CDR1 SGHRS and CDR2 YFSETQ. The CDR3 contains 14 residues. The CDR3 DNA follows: TGCGCCAGCAGCTCACGGACAATCTCCTACGAGCAGTACTTC. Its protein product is CASSSRTISYEQYF.

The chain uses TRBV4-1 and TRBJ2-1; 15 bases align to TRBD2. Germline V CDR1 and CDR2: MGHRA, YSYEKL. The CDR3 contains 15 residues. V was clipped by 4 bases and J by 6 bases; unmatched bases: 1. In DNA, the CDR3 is TGCGCCAGCAGCCCGGGACTAGCGGGAGGCAATGAGCAGTTCTTC. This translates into CASSPGLAGGNEQFF.

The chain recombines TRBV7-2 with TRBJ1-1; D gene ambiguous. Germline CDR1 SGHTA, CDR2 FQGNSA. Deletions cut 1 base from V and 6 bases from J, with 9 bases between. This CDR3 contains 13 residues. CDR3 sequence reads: CASSLDADAEAFF. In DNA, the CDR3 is TGTGCCAGCAGCTTAGATGCGGATGCTGAAGCTTTCTTT.

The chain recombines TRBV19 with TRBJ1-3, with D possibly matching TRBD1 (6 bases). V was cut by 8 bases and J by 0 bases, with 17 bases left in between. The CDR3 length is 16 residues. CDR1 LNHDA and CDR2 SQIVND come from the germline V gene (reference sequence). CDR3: CASCQTTGYSGNTIYF. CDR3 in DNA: TGTGCCAGTTGCCAAACAACAGGGTACTCTGGAAACACCATATATTTT. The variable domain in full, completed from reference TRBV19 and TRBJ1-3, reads DGGITQSPKYLFRKEGQNVTLSCEQNLNHDAMYWYRQDPGQGLRLIYYSQIVNDFQKGDIAEGYSVSREKKESFPLTVTSAQKNPTAFYLCASCQTTGYSGNTIYFGEGSWLTVV.

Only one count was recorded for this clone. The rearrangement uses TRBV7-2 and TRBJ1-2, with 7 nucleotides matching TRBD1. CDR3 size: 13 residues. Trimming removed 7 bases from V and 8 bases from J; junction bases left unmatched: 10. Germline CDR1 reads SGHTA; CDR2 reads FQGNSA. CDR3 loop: CASTEDRFMGYTF. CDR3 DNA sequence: TGTGCCAGCACCGAGGACAGGTTTATGGGCTACACCTTC.

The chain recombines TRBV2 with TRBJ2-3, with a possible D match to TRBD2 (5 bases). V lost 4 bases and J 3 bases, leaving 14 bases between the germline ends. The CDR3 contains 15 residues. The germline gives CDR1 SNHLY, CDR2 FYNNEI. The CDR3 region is CASSADSGFTDTQYF. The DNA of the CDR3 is TGTGCCAGCAGTGCCGATTCGGGGTTTACAGATACGCAGTATTTT.

CDR3 nucleotides: TGTGCCAGTAGCATTCAGGGGGTAGGTGAAGCTTTCTTT. Residues: CASSIQGVGEAFF. The genes are TRBV19 and TRBJ1-1, with 7 bases aligning to TRBD1. The germline gives CDR1 LNHDA, CDR2 SQIVND (reference sequence). With V trimmed by 6 bases and J by 7 bases, 8 bases remained unmatched. CDR3 length: 13 residues.

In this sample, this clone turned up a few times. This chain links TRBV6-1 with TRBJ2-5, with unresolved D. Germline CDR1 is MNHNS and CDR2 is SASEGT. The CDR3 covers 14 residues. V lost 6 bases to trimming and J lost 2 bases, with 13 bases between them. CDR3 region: CASRTAEKQETQYF. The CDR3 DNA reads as TGTGCCAGCAGAACAGCAGAGAAACAAGAGACCCAGTACTTC.

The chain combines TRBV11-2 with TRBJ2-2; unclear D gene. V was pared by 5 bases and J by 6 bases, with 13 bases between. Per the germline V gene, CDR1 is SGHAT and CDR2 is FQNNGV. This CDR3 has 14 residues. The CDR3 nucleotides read TGTGCCAGCAGCCCCAGGTTTGGCTCCGGGGAGCTGTTTTTT. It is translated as CASSPRFGSGELFF. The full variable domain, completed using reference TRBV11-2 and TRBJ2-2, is EAGVAQSPRYKIIEKRQSVAFWCNPISGHATLYWYQQILGQGPKLLIQFQNNGVVDDSQLPKDRFSAERLKGVDSTLKIQPAKLEDSAVYLCASSPRFGSGELFFGEGSRLTVL.

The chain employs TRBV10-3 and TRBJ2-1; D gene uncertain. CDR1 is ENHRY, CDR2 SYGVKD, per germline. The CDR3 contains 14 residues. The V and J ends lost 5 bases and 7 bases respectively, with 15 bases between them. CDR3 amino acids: CAISKSGEPNEQFF. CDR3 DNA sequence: TGTGCCATCAGTAAATCCGGAGAGCCAAATGAGCAGTTCTTC.